This TCR beta chain was sequenced during a study of CD8+CD57+ T cells in acquired aplastic anemia. Study-wide context: Mean yield of DNA from sorted CD4+ and CD8+ cells was roughly 3.2 ug. Study results and limitations: Overlap between patients and controls comprised almost 30 CD8+ CDR3 sequences.

The CDR3 has 15 residues. V was trimmed by 4 bases and J by 0 bases, leaving 7 bases between them. Germline values: CDR1 SNHLY, CDR2 FYNNEI. TCR beta VDJ and CDR3 profiling used genomic DNA as template. Via MiXCR, TCRdb re-called the reads, giving one row per CDR3 protein. The sample lists 180,000 or so distinct CDR3 sequences, approximately 45% seen once, with about 2.9% in the top ten. Turning to this clonotype: The antigen is unknown.

Specimen: sorted CD4+, CD8+, or CD8+CD57+ T cells (not recorded which) from PBMCs. This chain links TRBV2 with TRBJ1-6; no clear D gene. The receptor was isolated from a human donor in good health. The CDR3 region is CASSVGYSYNSPLHF. The CDR3, as DNA: TGTGCCAGCAGTGTGGGTTACTCCTATAATTCACCCCTCCACTTT. Drawing the rest from reference TRBV2 and TRBJ1-6, the complete variable domain is EPEVTQTPSHQVTQMGQEVILRCVPISNHLYFYWYRQILGQKVEFLVSFYNNEISEKSEIFDDQFSVERPDGSNFTLKIRSTKLEDSAMYFCASSVGYSYNSPLHFGNGTRLTVT.